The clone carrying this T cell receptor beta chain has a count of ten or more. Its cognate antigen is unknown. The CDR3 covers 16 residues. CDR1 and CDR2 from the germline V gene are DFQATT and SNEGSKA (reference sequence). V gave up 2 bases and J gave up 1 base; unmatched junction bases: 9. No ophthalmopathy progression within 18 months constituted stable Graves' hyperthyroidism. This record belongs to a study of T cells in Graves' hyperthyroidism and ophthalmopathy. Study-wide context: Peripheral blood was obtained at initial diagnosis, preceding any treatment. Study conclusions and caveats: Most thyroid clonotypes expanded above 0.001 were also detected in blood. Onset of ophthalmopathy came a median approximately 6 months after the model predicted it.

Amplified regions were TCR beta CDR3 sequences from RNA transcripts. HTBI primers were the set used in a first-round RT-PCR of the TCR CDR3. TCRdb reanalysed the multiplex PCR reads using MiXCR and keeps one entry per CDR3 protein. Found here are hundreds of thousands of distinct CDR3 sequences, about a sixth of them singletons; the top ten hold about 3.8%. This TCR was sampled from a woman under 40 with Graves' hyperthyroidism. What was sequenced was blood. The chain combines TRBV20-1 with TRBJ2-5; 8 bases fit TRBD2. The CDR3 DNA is TGCAGTGCTAGACCTCATAGCGGGGATCCCCAAGAGACCCAGTACTTC. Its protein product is CSARPHSGDPQETQYF.